A selection of T cell receptor beta chains follows, all from one sample in a study of OX40 agonist ivuxolimab in advanced cancers. Repertoires were generated with immunoSEQ multiplex PCR, while TCRdb's copy carries only in-frame clones and drops some. The table lists fewer than 70,000 clones, approximately 90% of them singletons. Source: CD4+ or CD8+ T cells sorted from blood, taken in a trial of the OX40 agonist ivuxolimab. Every receptor here comes from an adult with an advanced solid tumor such as melanoma, head and neck, liver or kidney cancer. Both conserved end residues are part of each CDR3. The D gene is left open where the match is weak. The size entry is marked missing in some rows and otherwise reads once, few, many or a size class.

D gene | J gene | V gene | clone size | CDR3 length | CDR3 DNA | CDR3 protein
- | TRBJ2-7 | TRBV7-6 | - | 12 | TGTGCCAGCAGCTTAATCGGGGCCGAGCAGTACTTC | CASSLIGAEQYF
- | TRBJ2-1 | TRBV6-5 | - | 15 | TGTGCCAGCAGTTACCCCGATGGGAAAGGGGGTGAGCAGTTCTTC | CASSYPDGKGGEQFF
- | TRBJ1-3 | TRBV19 | once | 18 | TGTGCCAGTAGTATAGTGACGGGGGAACTGCCCTCTGGAAACACCATATATTTT | CASSIVTGELPSGNTIYF
- | TRBJ1-3 | TRBV4-1 | - | 16 | TGCGCCAGCAGCCAAGAGGCAGGGCACTCTGGAAACACCATATATTTT | CASSQEAGHSGNTIYF
TRBD2 | TRBJ2-3 | TRBV29-1 | - | 15 | TGCAGCGATTCCCCCGGTGCGGGAGATTCAGATACGCAGTATTTT | CSDSPGAGDSDTQYF
- | TRBJ2-7 | TRBV7-9 | - | 12 | TGTGCCAGCAGCTTAGCCCTTTCCGAGCAGTACTTC | CASSLALSEQYF
TRBD1 | TRBJ2-2 | TRBV9 | - | 15 | TGTGCCAGCAGCGCGGACAGGGGGCCCACCGGGGAGCTGTTTTTT | CASSADRGPTGELFF
- | TRBJ2-2 | TRBV5-4 | - | 15 | TGTGCCAGCAGCTTAGGAGGGCCGGTAGGCGGGGAGCTGTTTTTT | CASSLGGPVGGELFF
TRBD2 | TRBJ2-2 | TRBV5-6 | - | 18 | TGTGCCAGCAGCTTGATATTTCGACGGGAGGACAACACCGGGGAGCTGTTTTTT | CASSLIFRREDNTGELFF
TRBD1 | TRBJ1-1 | TRBV7-9 | - | 17 | TGTGCCAGCAGCTTACGAGGTCGTGGACAGGGGGAGATGGCGGCTTTCTTT | CASSLRGRGQGEMAAFF
- | TRBJ2-1 | TRBV6-4 | - | 15 | TGTGCCAGCAGTGTCACTAGTTCCCAACCAAATGAGCAGTTCTTC | CASSVTSSQPNEQFF
TRBD2 | TRBJ2-2 | TRBV6-4 | - | 16 | TGTGCCAGCAGTGACGGGTTAGCGGGGCCCACCGGGGAGCTGTTTTTT | CASSDGLAGPTGELFF
TRBD2 | TRBJ2-7 | TRBV29-1 | - | 13 | TGCAGCGTTGTCGGCGGGAGGGTGCGCGAGCAGTACTTC | CSVVGGRVREQYF
- | TRBJ2-5 | TRBV15 | - | 13 | TGTGCCACCAGCAGAGATGGAGAAGAGACCCAGTACTTC | CATSRDGEETQYF
TRBD1 | TRBJ1-2 | TRBV19 | - | 15 | TGTGCCAGTACCCTGGGACAGAATATTAACTATGGCTACACCTTC | CASTLGQNINYGYTF
TRBD2 | TRBJ2-1 | TRBV25-1 | - | 18 | TGTGCCAGCACGTCTAGCGGGAGGGCGGTGAGCTCCTACAATGAGCAGTTCTTC | CASTSSGRAVSSYNEQFF
- | TRBJ2-1 | TRBV7-9 | - | 11 | TGTGCCAACAGGGTCGGCAATGAGCAGTTCTTC | CANRVGNEQFF
- | TRBJ1-1 | TRBV2 | - | 12 | TGTGCCAGCAGTGAAGTGAACACTGAAGCTTTCTTT | CASSEVNTEAFF
- | TRBJ2-1 | TRBV20-1 | - | 11 | TGCAGTGCTAGTTCCGGGGGTGAGCAGTTCTTC | CSASSGGEQFF
TRBD1 | TRBJ2-7 | TRBV15 | - | 15 | TGTGCCACCAGCAGAGGAAGACAGGGACCCTACGAGCAGTACTTC | CATSRGRQGPYEQYF
TRBD2 | TRBJ2-1 | TRBV7-9 | - | 14 | TGTGCCTCCTCGAGTAGCGGGAGTCTGAATGAGCAGTTCTTC | CASSSSGSLNEQFF
- | TRBJ1-2 | TRBV29-1 | - | 13 | TGCAGCGTGTCGGGACTCCCAAATGGGGGCTACACCTTC | CSVSGLPNGGYTF
- | TRBJ2-1 | TRBV7-9 | once | 12 | TGTGCCAGCAGCCGAGGGCCCGGGACTCTGTTCTTC | CASSRGPGTLFF
- | TRBJ2-7 | TRBV7-8 | - | 16 | TGTGCCAGCAGCATACCACGGGATGCAGGGGATATCGAGCAGTACTTC | CASSIPRDAGDIEQYF
- | TRBJ1-1 | TRBV29-1 | - | 17 | TGCAGCGTTGTAGTTGTGGGCGGAAAGGCCCCGAACACTGAAGCTTTCTTT | CSVVVVGGKAPNTEAFF
- | TRBJ2-7 | TRBV2 | once | 14 | TGTGCCAGCAGAGGAGGTAGCGAGTCCTACGAGCAGTACTTC | CASRGGSESYEQYF
TRBD1 | TRBJ1-1 | TRBV19 | - | 15 | TGTGCCAGTAGTCCCAGACAGGGGATGAACACTGAAGCTTTCTTT | CASSPRQGMNTEAFF
TRBD2 | TRBJ2-1 | TRBV28 | - | 16 | TGTGCCAGCAGTTTAGTACTAGCGGGGAAGTACAATGAGCAGTTCTTC | CASSLVLAGKYNEQFF
TRBD1 | TRBJ2-7 | TRBV4-1 | - | 15 | TGCGCCAGCAGCCATCCTGGGGACAGGGACTACGAGCAGTACTTC | CASSHPGDRDYEQYF
- | TRBJ1-5 | TRBV28 | few | 17 | TGTGCCAGCAGCTACTTTTTCCGGGACGGAGGCAATCAGCCCCAGCATTTT | CASSYFFRDGGNQPQHF
TRBD2 | TRBJ2-1 | TRBV7-2 | - | 16 | TGTGCCAGCAGCTTAGCAGCGGGAGGGGTTAGGAATGAGCAGTTCTTC | CASSLAAGGVRNEQFF
- | TRBJ1-3 | TRBV27 | - | 17 | TGTGCCAGCAGTCCCCTGACAGGTCTGGGTTCGGGAAACACCATATATTTT | CASSPLTGLGSGNTIYF
- | TRBJ2-1 | TRBV5-5 | - | 11 | TGTGCCAGCAGCTTGTGGGATGAGCAGTTCTTC | CASSLWDEQFF
- | TRBJ2-1 | TRBV7-9 | - | 15 | TGTGCCAGCAGCCAGATGTCCAGTCCCTACAATGAGCAGTTCTTC | CASSQMSSPYNEQFF
- | TRBJ1-5 | TRBV30 | - | 18 | TGTGCCTGGAGTTCACTCTATTTTAGAGACAGCCGCAATCAGCCCCAGCATTTT | CAWSSLYFRDSRNQPQHF
- | TRBJ1-1 | TRBV9 | - | 14 | TGTGCCAGCAGCGTACAAGGGGGGGCCAATGAAGCTTTCTTT | CASSVQGGANEAFF
TRBD1 | TRBJ2-7 | TRBV29-1 | - | 13 | TGCAGCGTCCGGGACAGGGGACGCTACGAGCAGTACTTC | CSVRDRGRYEQYF
- | TRBJ2-7 | TRBV6-6 | - | 11 | TGTGCCAGCAGTTACTCGGACGAGCAGTACTTC | CASSYSDEQYF
- | TRBJ1-2 | TRBV7-9 | - | 15 | TGTGCCAGCATCTCAGAACAGGGTCCTAACTATGGCTACACCTTC | CASISEQGPNYGYTF
- | TRBJ2-5 | TRBV29-1 | - | 12 | TGCAGCGTTGATTTTGCGGAAGAGACCCAGTACTTC | CSVDFAEETQYF
- | TRBJ2-7 | TRBV7-9 | few | 12 | TGTGCCAGCAGCCAGAGGATCTACGAGCAGTACTTC | CASSQRIYEQYF
TRBD2 | TRBJ2-7 | TRBV20-1 | - | 11 | TGCAGTGCACATAGCGGGTACGAGCAGTACTTC | CSAHSGYEQYF
- | TRBJ1-1 | TRBV13 | - | 13 | TGTGCCAGCAACCCATTTAAAGGGACTGAAGCTTTCTTT | CASNPFKGTEAFF
- | TRBJ2-5 | TRBV2 | - | 14 | TGTGCCAGCAGTGAGGGAACAGGTCGTGAGACCCAGTACTTC | CASSEGTGRETQYF